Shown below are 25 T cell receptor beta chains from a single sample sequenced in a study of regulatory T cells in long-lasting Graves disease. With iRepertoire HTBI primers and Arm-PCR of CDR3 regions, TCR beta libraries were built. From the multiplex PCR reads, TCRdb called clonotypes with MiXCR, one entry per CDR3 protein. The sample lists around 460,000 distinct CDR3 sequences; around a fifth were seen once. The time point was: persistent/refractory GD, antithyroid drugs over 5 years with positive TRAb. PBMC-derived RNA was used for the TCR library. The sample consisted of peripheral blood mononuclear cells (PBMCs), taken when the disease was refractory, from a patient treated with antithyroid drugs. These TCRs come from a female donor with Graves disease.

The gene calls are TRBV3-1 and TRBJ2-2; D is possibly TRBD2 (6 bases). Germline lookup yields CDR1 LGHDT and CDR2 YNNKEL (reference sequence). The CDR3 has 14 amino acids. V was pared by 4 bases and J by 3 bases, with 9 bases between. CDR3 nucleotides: TGTGCCAGCAGCCGGAGGGGAGACACCGGGGAGCTGTTTTTT. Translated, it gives CASSRRGDTGELFF.

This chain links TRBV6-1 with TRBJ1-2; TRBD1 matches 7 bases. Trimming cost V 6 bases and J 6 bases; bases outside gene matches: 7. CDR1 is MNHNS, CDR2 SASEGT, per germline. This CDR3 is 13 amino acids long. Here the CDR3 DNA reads TGTGCCAGCAGACCACCCGACAGGGATGGCTACACCTTC. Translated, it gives CASRPPDRDGYTF.

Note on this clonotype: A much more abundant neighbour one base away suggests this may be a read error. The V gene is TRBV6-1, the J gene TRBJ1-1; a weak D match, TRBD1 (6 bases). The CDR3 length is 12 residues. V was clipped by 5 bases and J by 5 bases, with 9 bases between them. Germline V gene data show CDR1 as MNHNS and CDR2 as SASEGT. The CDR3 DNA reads TGTGCCAGCAGTACAGGGATAACTGAAGCTTTCTTT. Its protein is CASSTGITEAFF.

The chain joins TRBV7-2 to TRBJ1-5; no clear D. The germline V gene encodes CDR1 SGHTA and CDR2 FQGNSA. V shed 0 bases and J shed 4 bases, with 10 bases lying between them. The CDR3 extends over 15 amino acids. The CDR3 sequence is CASSLATDINQPQHF. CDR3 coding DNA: TGTGCCAGCAGCTTAGCGACGGATATTAATCAGCCCCAGCATTTT.

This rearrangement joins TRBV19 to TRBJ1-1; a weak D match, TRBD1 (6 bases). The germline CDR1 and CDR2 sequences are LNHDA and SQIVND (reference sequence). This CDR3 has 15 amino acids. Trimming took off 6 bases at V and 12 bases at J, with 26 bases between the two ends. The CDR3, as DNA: TGTGCCAGTAGCCCGGGGGGGGGCTCAGGTGTTCGGTCTTTCTTT. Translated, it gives CASSPGGGSGVRSFF.

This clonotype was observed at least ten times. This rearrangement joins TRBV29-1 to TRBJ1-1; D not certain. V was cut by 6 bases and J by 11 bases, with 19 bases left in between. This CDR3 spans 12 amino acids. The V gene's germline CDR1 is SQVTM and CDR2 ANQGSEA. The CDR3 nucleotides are TGCAGCGTAACCCTAAGTGGTAGATCCGCTTTCTTT. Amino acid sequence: CSVTLSGRSAFF.

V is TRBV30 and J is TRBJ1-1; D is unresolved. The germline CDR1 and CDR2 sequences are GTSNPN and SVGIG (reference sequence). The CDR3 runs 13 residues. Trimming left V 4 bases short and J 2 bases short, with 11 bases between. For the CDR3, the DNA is TGTGCCTGGAAAAAAGACGGCAACACTGAAGCTTTCTTT. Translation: CAWKKDGNTEAFF.

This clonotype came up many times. The CDR3 coding sequence is TGTGCCAGCAGTACCAGGCGCGGGGGGGTTGGAGAGACCCAGTACTTC. Translating gives CASSTRRGGVGETQYF. The chain employs TRBV28 and TRBJ2-5; 9 positions agree with TRBD2. The V segment lost 5 bases and the J segment 4 bases; nucleotides outside the gene matches: 11. The germline V gene encodes CDR1 MDHEN and CDR2 SYDVKM. The length of the CDR3 is 16 residues.

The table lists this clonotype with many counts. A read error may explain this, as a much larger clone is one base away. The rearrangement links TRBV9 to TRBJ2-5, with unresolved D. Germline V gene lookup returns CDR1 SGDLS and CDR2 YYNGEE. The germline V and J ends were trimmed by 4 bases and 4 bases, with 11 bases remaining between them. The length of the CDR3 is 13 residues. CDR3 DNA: TGTGCCAGCAGCTTAGATTGGGGAGAGACCCAGTACTTC. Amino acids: CASSLDWGETQYF.

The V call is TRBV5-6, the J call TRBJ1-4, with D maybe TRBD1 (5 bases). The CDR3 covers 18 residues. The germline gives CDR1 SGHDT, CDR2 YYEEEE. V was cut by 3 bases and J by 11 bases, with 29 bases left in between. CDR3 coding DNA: TGTGCCAGCAGCTCCCGTGGGACCTCTGGCTTCTCCGGATCCAAACTGTTTTTT. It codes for CASSSRGTSGFSGSKLFF.

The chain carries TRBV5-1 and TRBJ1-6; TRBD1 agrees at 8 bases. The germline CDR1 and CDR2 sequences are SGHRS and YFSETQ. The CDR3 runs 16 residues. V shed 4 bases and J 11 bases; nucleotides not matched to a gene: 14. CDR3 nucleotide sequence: TGCGCCAGCAGCGACGCCCGACAGGGGCGGGAGGCACCCCTCCACTTT. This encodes CASSDARQGREAPLHF.

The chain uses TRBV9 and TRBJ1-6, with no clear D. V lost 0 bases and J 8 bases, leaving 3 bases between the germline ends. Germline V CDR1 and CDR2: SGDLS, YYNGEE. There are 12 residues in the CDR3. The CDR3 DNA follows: TGTGCCAGCAGCGTAGCCCATTCACCCCTCCACTTT. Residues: CASSVAHSPLHF.

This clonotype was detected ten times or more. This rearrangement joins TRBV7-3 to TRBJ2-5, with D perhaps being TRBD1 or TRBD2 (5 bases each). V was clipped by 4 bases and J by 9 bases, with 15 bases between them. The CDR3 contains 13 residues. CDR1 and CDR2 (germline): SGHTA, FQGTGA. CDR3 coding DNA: TGTGCCAGCAGCTCTCCCCCCGGGGCGGCCCAGTACTTC. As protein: CASSSPPGAAQYF.

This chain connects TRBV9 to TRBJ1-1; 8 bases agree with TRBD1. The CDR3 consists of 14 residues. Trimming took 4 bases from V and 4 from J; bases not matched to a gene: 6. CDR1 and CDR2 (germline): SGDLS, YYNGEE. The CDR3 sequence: CASSQTGATTEAFF. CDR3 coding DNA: TGTGCCAGCAGCCAGACAGGGGCGACCACTGAAGCTTTCTTT.

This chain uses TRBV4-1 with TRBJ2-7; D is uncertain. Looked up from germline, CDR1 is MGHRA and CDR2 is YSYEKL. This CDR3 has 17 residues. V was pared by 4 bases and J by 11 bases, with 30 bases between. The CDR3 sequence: CASSPWARVRSPPVEYF. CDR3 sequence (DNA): TGCGCCAGCAGCCCCTGGGCAAGAGTGCGCTCCCCCCCTGTAGAGTACTTC.

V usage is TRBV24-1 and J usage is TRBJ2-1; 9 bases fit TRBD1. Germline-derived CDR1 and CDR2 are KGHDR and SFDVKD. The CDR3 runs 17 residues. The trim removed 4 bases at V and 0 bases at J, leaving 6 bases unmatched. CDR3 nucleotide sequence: TGTGCCACCAGTGACTTCGCACAGGGGGCCTCCTACAATGAGCAGTTCTTC. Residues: CATSDFAQGASYNEQFF.

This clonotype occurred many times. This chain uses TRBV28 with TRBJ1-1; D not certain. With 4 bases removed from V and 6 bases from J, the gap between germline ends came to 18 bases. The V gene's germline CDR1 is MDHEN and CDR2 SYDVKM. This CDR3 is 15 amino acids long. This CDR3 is CASSSTLGLSAEAFF. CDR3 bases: TGTGCCAGCAGTTCAACACTCGGTCTATCCGCTGAAGCTTTCTTT.

The CDR3 loop is CSALGGGWQETQYF. In DNA, the CDR3 is TGCAGTGCTCTCGGGGGGGGCTGGCAAGAGACCCAGTACTTC. The chain is built from TRBV20-1 and TRBJ2-5, with 8 bases lining up with TRBD2. CDR1 and CDR2 (germline): DFQATT, SNEGSKA (reference sequence). V shed 5 bases and J 2 bases; nucleotides not matched to a gene: 7. This CDR3 comprises 14 residues.

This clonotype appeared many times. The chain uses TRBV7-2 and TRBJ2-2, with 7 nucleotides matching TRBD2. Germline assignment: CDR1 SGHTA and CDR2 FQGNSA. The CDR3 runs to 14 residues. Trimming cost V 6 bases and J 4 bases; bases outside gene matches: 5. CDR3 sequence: CASSRDYVTGELFF. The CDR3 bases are TGTGCCAGCAGTCGGGACTACGTCACCGGGGAGCTGTTTTTT. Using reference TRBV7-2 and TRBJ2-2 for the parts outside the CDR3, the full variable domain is GAGVSQSPSNKVTEKGKDVELRCDPISGHTALYWYRQSLGQGLEFLIYFQGNSAPDKSGLPSDRFSAERTGGSVSTLTIQRTQQEDSAVYLCASSRDYVTGELFFGEGSRLTVL.

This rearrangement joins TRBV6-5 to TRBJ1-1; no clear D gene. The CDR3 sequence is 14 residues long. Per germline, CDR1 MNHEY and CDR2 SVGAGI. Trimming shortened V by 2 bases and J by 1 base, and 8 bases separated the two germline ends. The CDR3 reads CASSYGRTNTEAFF. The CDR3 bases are TGTGCCAGCAGTTACGGGCGGACGAACACTGAAGCTTTCTTT.

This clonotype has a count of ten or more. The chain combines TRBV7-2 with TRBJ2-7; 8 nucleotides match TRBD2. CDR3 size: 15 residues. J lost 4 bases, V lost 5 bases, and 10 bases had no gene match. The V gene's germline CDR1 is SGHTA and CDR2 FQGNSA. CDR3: CASSPKVREGYEQYF. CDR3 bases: TGTGCCAGCAGCCCAAAAGTCCGGGAGGGATACGAGCAGTACTTC. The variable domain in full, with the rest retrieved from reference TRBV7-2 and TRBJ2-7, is GAGVSQSPSNKVTEKGKDVELRCDPISGHTALYWYRQSLGQGLEFLIYFQGNSAPDKSGLPSDRFSAERTGGSVSTLTIQRTQQEDSAVYLCASSPKVREGYEQYFGPGTRLTVT.

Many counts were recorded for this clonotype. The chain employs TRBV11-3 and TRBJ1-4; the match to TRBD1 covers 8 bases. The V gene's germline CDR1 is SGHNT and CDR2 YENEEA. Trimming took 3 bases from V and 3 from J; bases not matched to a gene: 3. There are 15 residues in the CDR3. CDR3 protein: CASSFQGAANEKLFF. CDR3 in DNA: TGTGCCAGCAGCTTCCAGGGGGCTGCTAATGAAAAACTGTTTTTT.

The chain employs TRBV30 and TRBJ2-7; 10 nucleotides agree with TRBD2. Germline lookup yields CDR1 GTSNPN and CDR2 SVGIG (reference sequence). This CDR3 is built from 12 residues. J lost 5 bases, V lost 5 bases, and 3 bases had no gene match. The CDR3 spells CAWRTSGNEQYF. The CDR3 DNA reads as TGTGCCTGGCGGACTAGCGGAAACGAGCAGTACTTC.

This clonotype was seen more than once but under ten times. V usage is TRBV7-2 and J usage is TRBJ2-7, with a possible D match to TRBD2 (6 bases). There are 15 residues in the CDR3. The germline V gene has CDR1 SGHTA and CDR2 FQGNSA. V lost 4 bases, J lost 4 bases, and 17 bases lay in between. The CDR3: CASSYGTGSFYEQYF. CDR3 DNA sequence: TGTGCCAGCAGCTACGGGACTGGTTCATTTTACGAGCAGTACTTC.

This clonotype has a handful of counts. The CDR3 nucleotides are TGTGCCAGCAGTTTCTGGGGGACTGAAGCTTTCTTT. This sequence encodes CASSFWGTEAFF. This chain links TRBV28 with TRBJ1-1; perhaps TRBD1 as D (5 bases). There are 12 residues in the CDR3. CDR1 and CDR2 from the germline V gene are MDHEN and SYDVKM. Deletions cut 3 bases from V and 5 bases from J, with 7 bases between.